These 18 T cell receptor beta chains originate from one sample sequenced in a study of blood T cells in healthy people across ages. A sample-barcoded 5' primer and a J-beta primer mix were used in a second PCR of about 6 to 11 cycles. TCRdb reanalysed the 5' RACE reads using MiXCR and keeps one entry per CDR3 protein. Among 650,000 to 1,000,000 distinct CDR3 sequences listed, about 36% were seen once. Source material: blood. Receptors originate from a man younger than 35 in good health.

On this clonotype: The junction does not match germline at one end; this may be a read error. The chain links TRBV12-3 or TRBV12-4 to TRBJ1-2, with D possibly TRBD1 on 5 matching bases. This CDR3 is 13 amino acids long. The CDR3 DNA reads as TGTGCCAGCAGTTTAGCAGGGGCCTATGGCTGCACCTTC. Its translation is CASSLAGAYGCTF.

A word on this clonotype: A read error may be the cause here, since a much bigger clone is one base away. This chain uses TRBV20-1 with TRBJ2-7; TRBD1 agrees at 7 bases. Germline values: CDR1 DFQATT, CDR2 SNEGSKA (reference sequence). This CDR3 contains 12 residues. CDR3 protein: CSAPPTGNERYF. The CDR3 nucleotides are TGCAGTGCTCCGCCGACAGGGAACGAGCGGTACTTC.

As concerns this clonotype: This clone may be a read error of a much larger clone one base away. The J gene is TRBJ2-3, the V gene TRBV12-3 or TRBV12-4; no clear D gene. The CDR3 extends over 12 amino acids. V was pared by 6 bases and J by 1 base, with 5 bases between. The CDR3 protein is CASRLCTDTQYF. CDR3 coding DNA: TGTGCCAGCAGATTATGCACAGATACGCAGTATTTT.

This clonotype was recorded many times. The chain joins TRBV7-2 to TRBJ2-7; unclear D gene. V was trimmed by 0 bases and J by 6 bases, leaving 9 bases between them. This CDR3 has 13 residues. Germline V CDR1 and CDR2: SGHTA, FQGNSA. DNA for the CDR3: TGTGCCAGCAGCTTAGCGGGTGCCGGCGAGCAGTACTTC. Its protein product is CASSLAGAGEQYF.

In the case of this clonotype: This may be a read error, as it is one base from a much larger clone. V is TRBV12-3 or TRBV12-4 and J is TRBJ1-1; D might be TRBD1 (6 bases). With 5 bases removed from V and 5 bases from J, the gap between germline ends came to 15 bases. The length of the CDR3 is 14 residues. The CDR3, as DNA: TGTGCCAGCAGTCTGGGACGGGGGGCGACTGAAGCTTTCTTT. Translation gives CASSLGRGATEAFF.

The chain links TRBV7-2 to TRBJ1-2; 12 bases are shared with TRBD1. V trimming: 5 bases; J trimming: 7 bases; junction bases outside the gene matches: 8. This CDR3 has 15 amino acids. CDR1 and CDR2 from the germline V gene are SGHTA and FQGNSA. The CDR3 spells CASSLGTGGRSGYTF. As DNA, the CDR3 is TGTGCCAGCAGCCTGGGGACAGGGGGCAGAAGTGGCTACACCTTC.

The table lists this clonotype with a few counts. The chain is built from TRBV7-9 and TRBJ2-1; possible D gene TRBD1, 5 bases. V was trimmed by 1 base and J by 10 bases, leaving 8 bases between them. Germline V gene lookup returns CDR1 SEHNR and CDR2 FQNEAQ (reference sequence). This CDR3 has 12 amino acids. CDR3 sequence (DNA): TGTGCCAGCAGCTTAGAGGGGCGGGAGCAGTTCTTC. Protein: CASSLEGREQFF.

This clonotype has just one count. The chain combines TRBV20-1 with TRBJ2-5; weak D call: TRBD2 (7 bases). Germline CDR1 is DFQATT and CDR2 is SNEGSKA (reference sequence). The CDR3 is made up of 16 amino acids. V was cut by 3 bases and J by 2 bases, with 19 bases left in between. The chain's CDR3 is CSASLGRGGPQETQYF. The CDR3 region has the DNA TGCAGTGCTAGTTTGGGGAGGGGGGGACCTCAAGAGACCCAGTACTTC.

This sequence joins TRBV20-1 and TRBJ1-1; 8 positions match TRBD1. The CDR3 contains 14 residues. CDR1 and CDR2 (germline): DFQATT, SNEGSKA (reference sequence). V was pared by 6 bases and J by 5 bases, with 11 bases of the junction left unmatched. The DNA for the CDR3 is TGCAGTGCGGCTTCCGGGACAGGAACGACTGAAGCTTTCTTT. Translating it yields CSAASGTGTTEAFF.

The rearrangement links TRBV12-3 or TRBV12-4 to TRBJ1-2; 9 bases match TRBD1. The CDR3 covers 14 residues. Trimming at V came to 5 bases and at J to 7 bases, leaving 8 bases not matched to a gene. The CDR3 nucleotides are TGTGCCAGCAGTGCTGGAGTGACAGGGGGTGGCTACACCTTC. It specifies CASSAGVTGGGYTF.

The chain has TRBV27 and TRBJ2-3; no definite D call. The germline V and J ends were trimmed by 3 bases and 8 bases, with 21 bases remaining between them. The CDR3 runs 16 residues. The germline V gene encodes CDR1 MNHEY and CDR2 SMNVEV (reference sequence). The chain's CDR3 is CASSFQQRPNPGTQYF. The DNA of the CDR3 is TGTGCCAGCAGTTTTCAGCAGCGTCCAAACCCAGGTACGCAGTATTTT.

Comments on this clonotype: At one end the junction does not follow the germline gene, possibly because of a read error. The V gene is TRBV2, the J gene TRBJ1-1; D is undetermined. The CDR3 sequence is 15 residues long. Germline values: CDR1 SNHLY, CDR2 FYNNEI. The CDR3 DNA sequence: TGTGCCAGCAATGAAAATGGGGAACCGAACACTGAAGCTTTCTTT. Its translation: CASNENGEPNTEAFF.

The table lists this clonotype with a few counts. The rearrangement uses TRBV4-2 and TRBJ2-3, with 9 bases that match TRBD2. With 1 base clipped from V and 4 bases from J, the junction kept 0 bases outside the gene matches. Germline-derived CDR1 and CDR2 are LGHNA and YNFKEQ. This CDR3 has 14 amino acids. In DNA, the CDR3 is TGTGCCAGCAGCCAAGGGACTAGCGCAGATACGCAGTATTTT. Its translation is CASSQGTSADTQYF.

Ten or more counts support this clonotype. The chain couples TRBV12-3 or TRBV12-4 to TRBJ1-5; possibly TRBD1 for D (5 bases). Trimming stripped 1 base from V and 9 bases from J, with 16 bases between. This CDR3 has 15 residues. CDR3 bases: TGTGCCAGCAGTTTAGGTTTGGGCAGGGTAACGCCCCAGCATTTT. It encodes CASSLGLGRVTPQHF.

This clonotype was seen only a few times. The chain uses TRBV20-1 and TRBJ2-1; 8 positions match TRBD1. V shed 0 bases, J shed 5 bases, and the junction held 3 bases outside the gene matches. This CDR3 spans 14 amino acids. Germline values: CDR1 DFQATT, CDR2 SNEGSKA (reference sequence). CDR3 in DNA: TGCAGTGCTAGAGATGCACAGGGGGACAATGAGCAGTTCTTC. Its translation is CSARDAQGDNEQFF.

This clonotype was seen just once. The chain recombines TRBV5-1 with TRBJ1-4; the D is unclear. The germline V gene has CDR1 SGHRS and CDR2 YFSETQ. Trimming removed 0 bases from V and 0 bases from J, with 12 bases in between. The CDR3 loop spans 17 amino acids. CDR3 sequence reads: CASSLGGGQATNEKLFF. CDR3 sequence (DNA): TGCGCCAGCAGCTTGGGGGGAGGGCAAGCAACTAATGAAAAACTGTTTTTT.

This clonotype occurred many times. The chain uses TRBV29-1 and TRBJ2-7; D not resolved. This CDR3 spans 11 amino acids. Germline V gene sequence: CDR1 SQVTM, CDR2 ANQGSEA. Trimming pared 6 bases from V and 3 bases from J, leaving 9 bases between. CDR3 region: CSVSDLYEQYF. CDR3 in DNA: TGCAGCGTGTCGGACCTCTACGAGCAGTACTTC.

In DNA, the CDR3 is TGTGCCAGCAGCTTCGCAGGGGGCCCTCAGGCTGAAGCTTTCTTT. Protein product: CASSFAGGPQAEAFF. The rearrangement joins TRBV7-2 to TRBJ1-1; 8 positions agree with TRBD1. The V and J ends lost 3 bases and 6 bases, in that order; junction bases with no gene match: 9. Germline lookup yields CDR1 SGHTA and CDR2 FQGNSA. The CDR3 length is 15 residues.